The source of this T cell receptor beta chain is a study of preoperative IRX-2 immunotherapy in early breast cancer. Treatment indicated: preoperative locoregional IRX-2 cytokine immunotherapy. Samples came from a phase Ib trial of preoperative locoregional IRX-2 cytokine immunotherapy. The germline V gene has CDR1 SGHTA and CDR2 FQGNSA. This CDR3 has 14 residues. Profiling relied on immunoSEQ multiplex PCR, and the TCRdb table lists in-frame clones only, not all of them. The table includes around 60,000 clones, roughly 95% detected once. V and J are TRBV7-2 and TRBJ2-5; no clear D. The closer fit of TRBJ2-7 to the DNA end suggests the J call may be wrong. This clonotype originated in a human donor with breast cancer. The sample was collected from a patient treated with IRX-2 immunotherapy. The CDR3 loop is CASSLVVETYEQYF. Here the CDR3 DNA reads TGTGCCAGCAGCTTAGTGGTCGAAACCTACGAGCAGTACTTC.